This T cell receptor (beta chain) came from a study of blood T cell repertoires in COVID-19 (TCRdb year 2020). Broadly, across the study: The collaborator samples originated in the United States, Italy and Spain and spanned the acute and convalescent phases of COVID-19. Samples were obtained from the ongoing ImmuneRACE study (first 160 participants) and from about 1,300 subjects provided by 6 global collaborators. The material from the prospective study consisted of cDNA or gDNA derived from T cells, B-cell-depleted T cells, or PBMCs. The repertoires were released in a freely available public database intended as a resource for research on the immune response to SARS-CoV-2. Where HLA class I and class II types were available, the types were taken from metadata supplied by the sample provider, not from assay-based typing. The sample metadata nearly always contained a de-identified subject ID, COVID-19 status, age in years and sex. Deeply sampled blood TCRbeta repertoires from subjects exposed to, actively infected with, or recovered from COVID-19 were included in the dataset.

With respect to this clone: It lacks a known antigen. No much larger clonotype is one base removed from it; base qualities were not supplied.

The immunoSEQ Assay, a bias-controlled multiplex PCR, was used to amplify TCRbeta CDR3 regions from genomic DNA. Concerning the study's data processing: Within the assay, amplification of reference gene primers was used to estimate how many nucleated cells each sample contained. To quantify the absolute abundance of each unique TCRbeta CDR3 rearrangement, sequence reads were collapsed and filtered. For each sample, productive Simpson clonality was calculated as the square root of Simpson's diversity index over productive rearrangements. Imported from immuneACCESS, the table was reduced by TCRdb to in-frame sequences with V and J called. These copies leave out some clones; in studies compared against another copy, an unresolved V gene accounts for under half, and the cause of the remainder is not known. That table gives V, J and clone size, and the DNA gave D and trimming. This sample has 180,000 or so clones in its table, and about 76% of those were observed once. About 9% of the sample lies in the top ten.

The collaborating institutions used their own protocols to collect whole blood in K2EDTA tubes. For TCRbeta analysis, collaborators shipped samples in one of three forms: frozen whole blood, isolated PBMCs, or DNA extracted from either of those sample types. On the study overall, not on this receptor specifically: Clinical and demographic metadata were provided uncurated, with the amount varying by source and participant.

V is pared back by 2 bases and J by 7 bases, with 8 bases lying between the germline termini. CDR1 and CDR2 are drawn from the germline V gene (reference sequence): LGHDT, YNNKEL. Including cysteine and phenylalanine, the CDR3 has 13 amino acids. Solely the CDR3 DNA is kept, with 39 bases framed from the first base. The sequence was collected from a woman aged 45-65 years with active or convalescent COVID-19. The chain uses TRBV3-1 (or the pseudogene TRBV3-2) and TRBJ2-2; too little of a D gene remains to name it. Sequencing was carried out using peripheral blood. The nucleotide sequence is TGTGCCAGCAGCCAATGGTCTAGCGGGGAGCTGTTTTTT. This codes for CASSQWSSGELFF.